The T cell receptor beta chain under discussion was sequenced for a study of cytomegalovirus exposure and HLA in healthy donors. Primers included in the PCR were 60 Vbeta and 13 Jbeta primers. TCRdb's table, derived via immunoSEQ multiplex PCR, lists solely in-frame clones and lacks some. The data hold fewer than 100,000 clones, with roughly three quarters observed a single time. The V gene's germline CDR1 is SNHLY and CDR2 FYNNEI. The CDR3 sequence is 12 residues long. The germline V and J ends were trimmed by 9 bases and 9 bases, with 15 bases remaining between them. The clonotype comes from a female donor in good health and CMV-seronegative. Source material: PBMCs. This chain uses TRBV2 with TRBJ1-5, with D hard to call. The CDR3 is CASQVLLGPQHF. DNA for the CDR3: TGTGCCAGTCAGGTCCTCCTTGGGCCCCAGCATTTT.